The 25 T cell receptor beta chains below were found in one sample sequenced in a study of T cell responses to AZD1222 COVID-19 vaccine. Produced via immunoSEQ multiplex PCR; TCRdb's table is partial and in-frame only. The data show about 97,000 clones, approximately 89% seen once. Sequencing used peripheral blood, obtained 28 days after the second AZD1222 dose. The receptors stem from an adult who received the AZD1222 COVID-19 vaccine.

This clone appeared a single time. The chain links TRBV9 to TRBJ1-5; perhaps TRBD1 as D (5 bases). This CDR3 has 15 amino acids. Germline assignment: CDR1 SGDLS and CDR2 YYNGEE. With 0 bases removed from V and 6 bases from J, the gap between germline ends came to 13 bases. In DNA form, the CDR3 reads TGTGCCAGCAGCGTAGATGTGGGGCGAGGTCAGCCCCAGCATTTT. Its protein product is CASSVDVGRGQPQHF.

The chain joins TRBV6-5 to TRBJ1-2; 12 bases align to TRBD1. The J segment lost 8 bases and the V segment lost 6 bases, leaving 7 bases of the junction unmatched. This CDR3 is built from 14 residues. Germline CDR1 is MNHEY and CDR2 is SVGAGI. In nucleotides, the CDR3 is TGTGCCAGCAGCTCGGGACAGGGGGCCCGGGGCTACACCTTC. Encoded protein: CASSSGQGARGYTF.

This chain uses TRBV14 with TRBJ1-6, with D unclear. Trimming left V 2 bases short and J 0 bases short, with 2 bases between. The CDR3 covers 14 residues. CDR1 SGHDN and CDR2 FVKESK come from the germline V gene. The CDR3 protein is CASSQHSYNSPLHF. The CDR3 region has the DNA TGTGCCAGCAGCCAACACTCCTATAATTCACCCCTCCACTTT.

This rearrangement joins TRBV11-3 to TRBJ2-1; TRBD2 matches at 9 bases. V was clipped by 1 base and J by 7 bases; unmatched bases: 8. The germline gives CDR1 SGHNT, CDR2 YENEEA. The CDR3 contains 16 residues. As DNA, the CDR3 is TGTGCCAGCAGCTTAGGCGGCGGGAGGGCCAGAAATGAGCAGTTCTTC. It codes for CASSLGGGRARNEQFF.

This sequence joins TRBV6-2 or TRBV6-3 and TRBJ2-2, with 9 bases lining up with TRBD1. The CDR3 has 19 residues. V lost 1 base to trimming and J lost 3 bases; unmatched junction nucleotides: 12. Germline V gene lookup returns CDR1 MNHEY and CDR2 SVGEGT. Written as DNA, the CDR3 is TGTGCCAGCAGTTACTTGTCGGGGACAGGGAATAGGCACACCGGGGAGCTGTTTTTT. It encodes CASSYLSGTGNRHTGELFF.

The rearrangement links TRBV7-9 to TRBJ1-1; D is unclear. CDR1 is SEHNR, CDR2 FQNEAQ, per germline (reference sequence). Trimming left V 5 bases short and J 2 bases short, with 12 bases between. This CDR3 has 14 residues. CDR3 nucleotides: TGTGCCAGCAGCCGACTAGTAGATAACACTGAAGCTTTCTTT. Translated: CASSRLVDNTEAFF.

The chain combines TRBV25-1 with TRBJ2-2; no clear D. Germline-derived CDR1 and CDR2 are MGHDK and SYGVNS. V lost 3 bases and J lost 2, with 7 bases in between. The length of the CDR3 is 14 residues. CDR3 nucleotides: TGTGCCAGCAGTGATCTCGGCAACACCGGGGAGCTGTTTTTT. Translating it yields CASSDLGNTGELFF.

The chain couples TRBV2 to TRBJ2-7; 7 bases fit TRBD2. The CDR3 sequence is 16 residues long. The germline CDR1 and CDR2 sequences are SNHLY and FYNNEI. After removal of 7 bases from V and 2 bases from J, the junction contained 14 bases not matched to a gene. CDR3 DNA sequence: TGTGCCAGCACTCAACCCTTGGGGGGGACTCCCTACGAGCAGTACTTC. This translates into CASTQPLGGTPYEQYF.

The rearrangement uses TRBV29-1 and TRBJ2-3, with no clear D. This CDR3 comprises 14 residues. Germline V gives CDR1 SQVTM, CDR2 ANQGSEA. Deletions cut 3 bases from V and 4 bases from J, with 14 bases between. For the CDR3, the DNA is TGCAGCGTTGATTTGACCCGAGGAGCAGATACGCAGTATTTT. Translation gives CSVDLTRGADTQYF.

This rearrangement joins TRBV19 to TRBJ2-3; 8 bases map to TRBD2. Germline CDR1 is LNHDA and CDR2 is SQIVND (reference sequence). This CDR3 comprises 15 residues. V gave up 5 bases and J gave up 5 bases; unmatched junction bases: 9. CDR3 sequence reads: CASSSGRAGGDTQYF. CDR3 nucleotides: TGTGCCAGTAGTTCCGGGAGGGCCGGCGGAGATACGCAGTATTTT.

This rearrangement joins TRBV19 to TRBJ2-6; TRBD1 matches 7 bases. The germline V gene encodes CDR1 LNHDA and CDR2 SQIVND (reference sequence). The CDR3 sequence is 19 residues long. The V gene end was trimmed by 5 bases and the J gene end by 0 bases; junction bases not matched to a gene: 13. DNA of the CDR3: TGTGCCAGTAGTCGTTCACAGGGGAGAAGTCCCTCTGGGGCCAACGTCCTGACTTTC. Its translation is CASSRSQGRSPSGANVLTF. Together with reference TRBV19 and TRBJ2-6, the CDR3 gives the full variable domain: DGGITQSPKYLFRKEGQNVTLSCEQNLNHDAMYWYRQDPGQGLRLIYYSQIVNDFQKGDIAEGYSVSREKKESFPLTVTSAQKNPTAFYLCASSRSQGRSPSGANVLTFGAGSRLTVL.

The chain has TRBV10-3 and TRBJ2-5, with D perhaps TRBD1 (6 bases). The CDR3 has 15 residues. Germline CDR1 and CDR2: ENHRY and SYGVKD. Trimming stripped 8 bases from V and 2 bases from J, with 18 bases between. CDR3 nucleotide sequence: TGTGCCATCCAAACCGCGTGGGGGCCACAAGAGACCCAGTACTTC. Encoded protein: CAIQTAWGPQETQYF.

The rearrangement uses TRBV25-1 and TRBJ2-1; 8 positions agree with TRBD1. With V trimmed by 3 bases and J by 2 bases, 3 bases remained unmatched. This CDR3 region has 15 residues. Germline V CDR1 and CDR2: MGHDK, SYGVNS. The CDR3 loop is CASSDQGATYNEQFF. CDR3 nucleotides: TGTGCCAGCAGTGATCAGGGGGCCACCTACAATGAGCAGTTCTTC.

This clone was counted a single time. The J gene is TRBJ1-1, the V gene TRBV6-5; D possibly corresponds to TRBD1 (5 bases). The V end lost 6 bases, the J end lost 10 bases, and 15 bases lay between the germline ends. CDR1 is MNHEY, CDR2 SVGAGI, per germline. CDR3 size: 12 residues. CDR3 in amino acids: CASSHGEGRAFF. The CDR3 DNA is TGTGCCAGCAGCCACGGGGAGGGGCGAGCTTTCTTT.

V and J are TRBV5-4 and TRBJ2-5; D is possibly TRBD2 (6 bases). Germline values: CDR1 SGHNT, CDR2 YYREEE (reference sequence). Trimming pared 3 bases from V and 5 bases from J, leaving 11 bases between. CDR3 size: 13 residues. This chain's CDR3 is CASSSRGSETQYF. CDR3 in DNA: TGTGCCAGCAGCTCCCGGGGGTCGGAGACCCAGTACTTC.

The rearrangement uses TRBV19 and TRBJ2-7; tentatively, D is TRBD2 (5 bases). This CDR3 is 13 amino acids long. V lost 5 bases and J lost 2, with 10 bases in between. Germline CDR1 reads LNHDA; CDR2 reads SQIVND (reference sequence). The CDR3 DNA is TGTGCCAGTAGTGAGGGTCGGACCTACGAGCAGTACTTC. It specifies CASSEGRTYEQYF. Together with reference TRBV19 and TRBJ2-7, the CDR3 gives the full variable domain: DGGITQSPKYLFRKEGQNVTLSCEQNLNHDAMYWYRQDPGQGLRLIYYSQIVNDFQKGDIAEGYSVSREKKESFPLTVTSAQKNPTAFYLCASSEGRTYEQYFGPGTRLTVT.

This rearrangement joins TRBV7-3 to TRBJ2-1; possibly TRBD2 for D (6 bases). The CDR3 runs to 15 residues. Trimming removed 0 bases at V and 8 bases at J, with 14 bases between. Looked up from germline, CDR1 is SGHTA and CDR2 is FQGTGA. CDR3 loop: CASSLTFREYHEQFF. Written as DNA, the CDR3 is TGTGCCAGCAGCTTAACGTTCCGGGAGTACCATGAGCAGTTCTTC.

The J gene is TRBJ1-1, the V gene TRBV7-9; D remains ambiguous. Trimming took off 6 bases at V and 1 base at J, with 9 bases between the two ends. This CDR3 contains 13 residues. Germline V gives CDR1 SEHNR, CDR2 FQNEAQ (reference sequence). The chain's CDR3 is CASRPAGNTEAFF. The CDR3 DNA is TGTGCCAGCAGGCCCGCCGGGAACACTGAAGCTTTCTTT.

V gene TRBV6-6 combines with J gene TRBJ2-1; unclear D gene. The germline gives CDR1 MNHNY, CDR2 SVGAGI (reference sequence). V was cut by 4 bases and J by 7 bases, with 14 bases left in between. This CDR3 spans 14 amino acids. The chain's CDR3 is CASSSADYYNEQFF. For the CDR3, the DNA is TGTGCCAGCAGTTCGGCAGATTATTATAATGAGCAGTTCTTC.

V usage is TRBV2 and J usage is TRBJ1-6; possibly TRBD1 for D (6 bases). The CDR3 spans 13 residues. V lost 7 bases to trimming and J lost 10 bases, with 14 bases between them. CDR1 and CDR2 from the germline V gene are SNHLY and FYNNEI. In DNA form, the CDR3 reads TGTGCCAGCACCCCGAACAGGGACTCACCCCTCCACTTT. Translation: CASTPNRDSPLHF.

The V call is TRBV27, the J call TRBJ2-2, with 12 bases that match TRBD2. The CDR3 covers 21 residues. CDR1 and CDR2 (germline): MNHEY, SMNVEV (reference sequence). V was clipped by 6 bases and J by 0 bases; unmatched bases: 17. CDR3 in amino acids: CASSLQIGGGTSGSNTGELFF. The CDR3 DNA is TGTGCCAGCAGCCTTCAAATCGGCGGGGGGACTAGCGGGTCGAACACCGGGGAGCTGTTTTTT.

This clone was picked up a small number of times. The chain links TRBV11-2 to TRBJ1-1; D gene uncertain. The CDR3 is 14 amino acids. Germline CDR1 is SGHAT and CDR2 is FQNNGV. V lost 6 bases and J lost 7, with 18 bases in between. CDR3 residues: CASRLSGGRGEAFF. The DNA for the CDR3 is TGTGCCAGCAGACTATCGGGAGGCAGAGGTGAAGCTTTCTTT.

The chain carries TRBV7-6 and TRBJ2-3; TRBD2 matches 12 bases. Per germline, CDR1 SGHVS and CDR2 FNYEAQ. The CDR3 has 18 amino acids. V trimming: 3 bases; J trimming: 4 bases; junction bases outside the gene matches: 11. DNA of the CDR3: TGTGCCAGCAGCTTTGAACTAGCGGGGGGAACCCTTGCAGATACGCAGTATTTT. Protein: CASSFELAGGTLADTQYF.

The chain couples TRBV28 to TRBJ2-3; D unclear. This CDR3 spans 14 amino acids. Trimming stripped 10 bases from V and 1 base from J, with 15 bases between. Looked up from germline, CDR1 is MDHEN and CDR2 is SYDVKM. The chain's CDR3 is CATDPLLGTDTQYF. The CDR3, as DNA: TGTGCCACCGACCCCCTTCTTGGCACAGATACGCAGTATTTT.

This clone has only one observation. The chain employs TRBV9 and TRBJ1-3; TRBD1 aligns across 8 bases. CDR3 length: 16 amino acids. From germline, CDR1 is SGDLS and CDR2 YYNGEE. The V segment lost 1 base and the J segment 2 bases; nucleotides outside the gene matches: 5. The CDR3 nucleotides are TGTGCCAGCAGCGTATTTCAGGGGGCTCCTGGAAACACCATATATTTT. Its protein product is CASSVFQGAPGNTIYF.